This T cell receptor (beta chain) was captured in a study of blood T cells in healthy people across ages. PCR was performed a second time for about 6 to 12 cycles using a sample-barcoded 5' primer and a J-beta primer mix. A single record per CDR3 protein comes from TCRdb applying MiXCR to the 5' RACE reads. The table records about 500,000 distinct CDR3 sequences, about 24% of them present only once. Isolation of PBMCs gave at least 7 million cells per sample. The length of the CDR3 is 15 residues. V gave up 3 bases and J gave up 5 bases; unmatched junction bases: 3. Germline V gene sequence: CDR1 DFQATT, CDR2 SNEGSKA (reference sequence). These same records also appear under a second study, on T cells of mothers and their children. From that study: Donation came from a few healthy Caucasian mothers together with their six children.

The chain links TRBV20-1 to TRBJ2-1; TRBD2 agrees at 14 bases. This TCR came from a boy aged 5-17 years in good health. What was sequenced was blood. The CDR3 spells CSARTSGRAHNEQFF. The CDR3 DNA follows: TGCAGTGCTAGGACTAGCGGGAGGGCCCACAATGAGCAGTTCTTC.